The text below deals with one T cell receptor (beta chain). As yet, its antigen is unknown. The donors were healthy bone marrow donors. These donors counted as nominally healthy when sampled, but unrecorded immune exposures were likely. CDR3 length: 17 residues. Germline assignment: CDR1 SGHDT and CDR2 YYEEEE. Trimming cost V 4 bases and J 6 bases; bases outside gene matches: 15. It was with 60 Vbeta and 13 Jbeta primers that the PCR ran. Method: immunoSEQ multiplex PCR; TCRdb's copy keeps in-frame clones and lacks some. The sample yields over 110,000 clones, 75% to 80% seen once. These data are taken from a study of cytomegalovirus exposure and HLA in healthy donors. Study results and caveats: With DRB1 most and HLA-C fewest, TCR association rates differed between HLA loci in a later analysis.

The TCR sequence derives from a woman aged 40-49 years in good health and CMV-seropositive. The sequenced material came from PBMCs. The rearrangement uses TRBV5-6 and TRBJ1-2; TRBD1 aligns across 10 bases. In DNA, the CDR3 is TGTGCCAGCAGCGCGACAGGGGGCGAATTATACAGGGATGGCTACACCTTC. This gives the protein CASSATGGELYRDGYTF.